A single sample gave rise to the 2 T cell receptor beta chains below, sequenced in a study of regulatory T cells in long-lasting Graves disease. Documented time point: newly diagnosed GD, antithyroid drugs for less than 3 months. Construction of the TCR library relied on RNA isolated from PBMCs. Arm-PCR with iRepertoire HTBI primers amplified the CDR3 regions for these TCR beta libraries. MiXCR, run by TCRdb on the multiplex PCR reads, gives a single entry per CDR3 protein. The sample yields some 250,000 distinct CDR3 sequences, about 17% seen once. Separately, the same data were catalogued under a study of T cells in Graves' hyperthyroidism and ophthalmopathy.

The source was peripheral blood mononuclear cells (PBMCs), collected at new diagnosis, from a patient treated with antithyroid drugs. These receptors were taken from a woman between 25 and 40 years old with Graves disease.

This clonotype was seen repeatedly, ten times or more. Here the CDR3 reads CSVRGLDSQTNTEAFF. CDR3 nucleotide sequence: TGCAGCGTGAGGGGTTTGGACAGCCAAACGAACACTGAAGCTTTCTTT. V usage is TRBV29-1 and J usage is TRBJ1-1; tentatively, D is TRBD1 (6 bases). This CDR3 comprises 16 residues. Germline V gene lookup returns CDR1 SQVTM and CDR2 ANQGSEA. Trimming removed 6 bases from V and 1 base from J, with 21 bases in between.

This clonotype was detected many times. This rearrangement joins TRBV12-5 to TRBJ2-7, with D unresolved. The germline V gene encodes CDR1 LGHNT and CDR2 FRNRAP. This CDR3 spans 14 amino acids. V was shortened by 1 base and J by 2 bases, with 9 bases between the two germline ends. The CDR3 protein is CASGLGANPYEQYF. The CDR3 coding sequence is TGTGCTAGTGGTTTGGGGGCTAACCCCTACGAGCAGTACTTC.